These 21 T cell receptor beta chains were all obtained from the same sample, sequenced in a study of blood T cell repertoires in COVID-19. The data were produced by immunoSEQ multiplex PCR, yet TCRdb's version contains in-frame clones alone and is incomplete. The table records 90,000 to 120,000 clones, around 83% of them present only once. Material for sequencing was peripheral blood. Receptors originate from a man between 65 and 85 years old with acute or convalescent COVID-19.

V usage is TRBV12-3 or TRBV12-4 and J usage is TRBJ1-2; TRBD1 is a possible D gene (5 bases). With 6 bases removed from V and 4 bases from J, the gap between germline ends came to 9 bases. The CDR3 covers 12 residues. CDR3 coding DNA: TGTGCCAGCAGCACGGACACCTATGGCTACACCTTC. Translation gives CASSTDTYGYTF.

V gene TRBV9 combines with J gene TRBJ1-1; 7 bases align to TRBD1. Germline V gene data show CDR1 as SGDLS and CDR2 as YYNGEE. The ends lost 0 bases at V and 0 bases at J; junction bases unmatched: 5. The CDR3 consists of 16 residues. CDR3 DNA: TGTGCCAGCAGCGTAGGAAGGGGGCTCGTGAACACTGAAGCTTTCTTT. This sequence encodes CASSVGRGLVNTEAFF.

This rearrangement joins TRBV4-1 to TRBJ1-1, with D hard to call. V lost 0 bases, J lost 11 bases, and 10 bases lay in between. The CDR3 spans 12 residues. The germline V gene encodes CDR1 MGHRA and CDR2 YSYEKL. In DNA form, the CDR3 reads TGCGCCAGCAGCCAAGAAGGGCAGCGGGCTTTCTTT. It encodes CASSQEGQRAFF.

V and J are TRBV2 and TRBJ2-2; 9 nucleotides match TRBD1. Losses at the gene ends were 7 bases for V and 2 bases for J; bases not matched to a gene: 8. This CDR3 has 16 residues. Germline assignment: CDR1 SNHLY and CDR2 FYNNEI. The CDR3 loop reads CASTPDRGLNTGELFF. The CDR3 DNA follows: TGTGCCAGCACCCCGGACAGGGGCCTTAACACCGGGGAGCTGTTTTTT.

The rearrangement joins TRBV5-1 to TRBJ2-3; no definite D call. V was clipped by 3 bases and J by 0 bases, with 5 bases between them. Germline CDR1 is SGHRS and CDR2 is YFSETQ. This CDR3 has 13 residues. The CDR3: CASSSTSTDTQYF. The CDR3 DNA follows: TGCGCCAGCAGCTCAACTAGCACAGATACGCAGTATTTT.

This chain uses TRBV7-2 with TRBJ2-1; the D gene is possibly TRBD1 (6 bases). Germline V gene sequence: CDR1 SGHTA, CDR2 FQGNSA. The CDR3 sequence is 15 residues long. Trimming removed 2 bases at V and 2 bases at J, with 10 bases between. The CDR3 bases are TGTGCCAGCAGCTTACAGGGGTCTCCCTACAATGAGCAGTTCTTC. It codes for CASSLQGSPYNEQFF.

The J gene is TRBJ2-2, the V gene TRBV19, with TRBD1 matching over 7 bases. The CDR3 runs to 13 residues. The junction had 3 bases not matched to a gene; V was cut back by 3 bases and J by 8 bases. Germline lookup yields CDR1 LNHDA and CDR2 SQIVND (reference sequence). This CDR3 reads CASSIQGVGELFF. CDR3 DNA sequence: TGTGCCAGTAGTATCCAGGGGGTTGGGGAGCTGTTTTTT.

The rearrangement joins TRBV18 to TRBJ1-2; TRBD1 aligns across 7 bases. In germline, CDR1 is KGHSH, CDR2 LQKENI. The CDR3 covers 14 residues. J lost 8 bases, V lost 5 bases, and 11 bases had no gene match. The CDR3 bases are TGTGCCAGCTCATCGACAGGGCGTGGGGTCGGCTACACCTTC. It is translated as CASSSTGRGVGYTF.

This sequence joins TRBV11-2 and TRBJ1-1; TRBD1 aligns across 7 bases. Germline loops: CDR1 SGHAT, CDR2 FQNNGV. The CDR3 covers 16 residues. V was pared by 4 bases and J by 1 base, with 9 bases of the junction left unmatched. The CDR3 nucleotides are TGTGCCAGCAGCTCGGGGACCGGGACAGAGAACACTGAAGCTTTCTTT. Residues: CASSSGTGTENTEAFF.

The J gene is TRBJ1-1, the V gene TRBV19; 10 nucleotides agree with TRBD1. V gave up 5 bases and J gave up 1 base; unmatched junction bases: 10. From germline, CDR1 is LNHDA and CDR2 SQIVND (reference sequence). The CDR3 sequence is 17 residues long. This CDR3 reads CASSLGDRGRGNTEAFF. The CDR3, as DNA: TGTGCCAGTAGTCTTGGAGACAGGGGGCGGGGGAACACTGAAGCTTTCTTT.

This clone was counted a single time. V is TRBV18 and J is TRBJ2-7, with 7 bases fitting TRBD2. CDR1 is KGHSH and CDR2 is LQKENI in the germline V gene. This CDR3 comprises 13 residues. V lost 0 bases and J lost 6; bases outside the gene matches: 2. The CDR3 loop reads CASSPPGGGEQYF. The DNA of the CDR3 is TGTGCCAGCTCACCACCGGGGGGGGGCGAGCAGTACTTC.

This clone turned up a few times. V and J are TRBV18 and TRBJ1-1; D gene unclear. The germline V gene encodes CDR1 KGHSH and CDR2 LQKENI. The ends were cut back, 1 base at V and 1 base at J, with 16 bases in the middle. The CDR3 extends over 17 amino acids. DNA of the CDR3: TGTGCCAGCTCACCACTTACCTCTATGAGACAGAACACTGAAGCTTTCTTT. It encodes CASSPLTSMRQNTEAFF.

The rearrangement uses TRBV4-1 and TRBJ2-1, with 11 bases matching TRBD2. This CDR3 comprises 19 residues. Germline CDR1 reads MGHRA; CDR2 reads YSYEKL. The V segment lost 9 bases and the J segment 0 bases; nucleotides outside the gene matches: 16. The CDR3 is CASSSGGPILESSYNEQFF. The CDR3 coding sequence is TGCGCCAGTTCTAGCGGGGGGCCAATACTCGAGAGCTCCTACAATGAGCAGTTCTTC.

V usage is TRBV6-4 and J usage is TRBJ1-2, with 10 bases fitting TRBD1. The V and J ends lost 5 bases and 5 bases, in that order; junction bases with no gene match: 2. Germline V CDR1 and CDR2: MRHNA, SNTAGT. This CDR3 is 13 amino acids long. CDR3 residues: CASSPDRGYGYTF. The CDR3 nucleotides are TGTGCCAGCAGTCCGGACAGGGGGTATGGCTACACCTTC.

This clone has only one observation. The rearrangement links TRBV7-8 to TRBJ2-5; 10 bases are shared with TRBD2. The V segment lost 2 bases and the J segment 3 bases; nucleotides outside the gene matches: 6. The CDR3 loop spans 16 amino acids. Germline-derived CDR1 and CDR2 are SGHVS and FQNEAQ. CDR3 amino acids: CASSLPLAGAKETQYF. CDR3 DNA: TGTGCCAGCAGCTTACCTCTAGCGGGGGCGAAAGAGACCCAGTACTTC.

In its sample, this clone was seen once. The chain links TRBV5-4 to TRBJ2-3, with D maybe TRBD1 (6 bases). The germline V gene encodes CDR1 SGHNT and CDR2 YYREEE (reference sequence). The CDR3 runs to 14 residues. Trimming stripped 0 bases from V and 7 bases from J, with 12 bases between. The CDR3 protein is CASSLEDRPNTQYF. CDR3 nucleotides: TGTGCCAGCAGCTTGGAGGACAGACCAAATACGCAGTATTTT.

The rearrangement joins TRBV7-3 to TRBJ1-1; tentatively, D is TRBD1 (6 bases). The germline V gene encodes CDR1 SGHTA and CDR2 FQGTGA. Trimming cost V 5 bases and J 4 bases, with 14 bases left between them. The CDR3 runs 14 residues. CDR3 bases: TGTGCCAGCAGCACCGGGGGGCAGGGCACTGAAGCTTTCTTT. Translation: CASSTGGQGTEAFF.

The V call is TRBV7-8, the J call TRBJ1-1; 8 nucleotides agree with TRBD1. The germline V gene has CDR1 SGHVS and CDR2 FQNEAQ. Unmatched junction bases numbered 5, after V lost 2 bases and J lost 0 bases. CDR3 size: 16 residues. For the CDR3, the DNA is TGTGCCAGCAGCTTAAGCCCAGGGGGCTTGAACACTGAAGCTTTCTTT. Its translation: CASSLSPGGLNTEAFF.

This clone turned up a few times. The chain uses TRBV3-1 (or the pseudogene TRBV3-2) and TRBJ1-6; TRBD1 matches 7 bases. The CDR3 totals 18 residues. J gave up 5 bases and V 1 base, and 11 bases lay outside the gene matches. Germline V gene sequence: CDR1 LGHDT, CDR2 YNNKEL (reference sequence). CDR3 amino acids: CASSQGPPGGMNNSPLHF. CDR3 in DNA: TGTGCCAGCAGCCAAGGGCCCCCAGGGGGGATGAATAATTCACCCCTCCACTTT.

V is TRBV6-5 and J is TRBJ2-7; D remains ambiguous. There are 16 residues in the CDR3. With 2 bases removed from V and 0 bases from J, the gap between germline ends came to 14 bases. Germline lookup yields CDR1 MNHEY and CDR2 SVGAGI. CDR3 DNA: TGTGCCAGCAGTTACGACGAGGCAAGGAGCTCCTACGAGCAGTACTTC. This encodes CASSYDEARSSYEQYF.

The gene calls are TRBV6-5 and TRBJ1-6; D is possibly TRBD1 (6 bases). CDR1 and CDR2 (germline): MNHEY, SVGAGI. This CDR3 has 12 amino acids. V lost 10 bases, J lost 12 bases, and 16 bases lay in between. The CDR3 sequence: CATKTGSIPLHF. Written as DNA, the CDR3 is TGTGCCACCAAGACAGGATCTATACCCCTCCACTTT.